The clone carrying this TCR beta chain showed up just a few times. What it binds is not known. TCRdb called the reads again in MiXCR, with one record for every CDR3 protein. Of 640,000 or so distinct CDR3 sequences in the sample, 30% to 40% were seen once. The data were taken from a study of T cell repertoires in cytomegalovirus infection. Between the trimmed V and J ends, which lost 0 bases and 2 bases, there was a span of 6 bases. The CDR3 has 14 residues. CDR1 is SGHDN and CDR2 is FVKESK in the germline V gene. The sequenced sample was cultured PBMCs, obtained from culture after CMV antigen stimulation. This TCR derives from a human donor in good health (CMV status not recorded). Some clones in this sample may be carry-over from other donors' samples. The rearrangement joins TRBV14 to TRBJ2-3, with D uncertain. The CDR3 coding sequence is TGTGCCAGCAGCCAAGAAACTTCCACAGATACGCAGTATTTT. Translation: CASSQETSTDTQYF.